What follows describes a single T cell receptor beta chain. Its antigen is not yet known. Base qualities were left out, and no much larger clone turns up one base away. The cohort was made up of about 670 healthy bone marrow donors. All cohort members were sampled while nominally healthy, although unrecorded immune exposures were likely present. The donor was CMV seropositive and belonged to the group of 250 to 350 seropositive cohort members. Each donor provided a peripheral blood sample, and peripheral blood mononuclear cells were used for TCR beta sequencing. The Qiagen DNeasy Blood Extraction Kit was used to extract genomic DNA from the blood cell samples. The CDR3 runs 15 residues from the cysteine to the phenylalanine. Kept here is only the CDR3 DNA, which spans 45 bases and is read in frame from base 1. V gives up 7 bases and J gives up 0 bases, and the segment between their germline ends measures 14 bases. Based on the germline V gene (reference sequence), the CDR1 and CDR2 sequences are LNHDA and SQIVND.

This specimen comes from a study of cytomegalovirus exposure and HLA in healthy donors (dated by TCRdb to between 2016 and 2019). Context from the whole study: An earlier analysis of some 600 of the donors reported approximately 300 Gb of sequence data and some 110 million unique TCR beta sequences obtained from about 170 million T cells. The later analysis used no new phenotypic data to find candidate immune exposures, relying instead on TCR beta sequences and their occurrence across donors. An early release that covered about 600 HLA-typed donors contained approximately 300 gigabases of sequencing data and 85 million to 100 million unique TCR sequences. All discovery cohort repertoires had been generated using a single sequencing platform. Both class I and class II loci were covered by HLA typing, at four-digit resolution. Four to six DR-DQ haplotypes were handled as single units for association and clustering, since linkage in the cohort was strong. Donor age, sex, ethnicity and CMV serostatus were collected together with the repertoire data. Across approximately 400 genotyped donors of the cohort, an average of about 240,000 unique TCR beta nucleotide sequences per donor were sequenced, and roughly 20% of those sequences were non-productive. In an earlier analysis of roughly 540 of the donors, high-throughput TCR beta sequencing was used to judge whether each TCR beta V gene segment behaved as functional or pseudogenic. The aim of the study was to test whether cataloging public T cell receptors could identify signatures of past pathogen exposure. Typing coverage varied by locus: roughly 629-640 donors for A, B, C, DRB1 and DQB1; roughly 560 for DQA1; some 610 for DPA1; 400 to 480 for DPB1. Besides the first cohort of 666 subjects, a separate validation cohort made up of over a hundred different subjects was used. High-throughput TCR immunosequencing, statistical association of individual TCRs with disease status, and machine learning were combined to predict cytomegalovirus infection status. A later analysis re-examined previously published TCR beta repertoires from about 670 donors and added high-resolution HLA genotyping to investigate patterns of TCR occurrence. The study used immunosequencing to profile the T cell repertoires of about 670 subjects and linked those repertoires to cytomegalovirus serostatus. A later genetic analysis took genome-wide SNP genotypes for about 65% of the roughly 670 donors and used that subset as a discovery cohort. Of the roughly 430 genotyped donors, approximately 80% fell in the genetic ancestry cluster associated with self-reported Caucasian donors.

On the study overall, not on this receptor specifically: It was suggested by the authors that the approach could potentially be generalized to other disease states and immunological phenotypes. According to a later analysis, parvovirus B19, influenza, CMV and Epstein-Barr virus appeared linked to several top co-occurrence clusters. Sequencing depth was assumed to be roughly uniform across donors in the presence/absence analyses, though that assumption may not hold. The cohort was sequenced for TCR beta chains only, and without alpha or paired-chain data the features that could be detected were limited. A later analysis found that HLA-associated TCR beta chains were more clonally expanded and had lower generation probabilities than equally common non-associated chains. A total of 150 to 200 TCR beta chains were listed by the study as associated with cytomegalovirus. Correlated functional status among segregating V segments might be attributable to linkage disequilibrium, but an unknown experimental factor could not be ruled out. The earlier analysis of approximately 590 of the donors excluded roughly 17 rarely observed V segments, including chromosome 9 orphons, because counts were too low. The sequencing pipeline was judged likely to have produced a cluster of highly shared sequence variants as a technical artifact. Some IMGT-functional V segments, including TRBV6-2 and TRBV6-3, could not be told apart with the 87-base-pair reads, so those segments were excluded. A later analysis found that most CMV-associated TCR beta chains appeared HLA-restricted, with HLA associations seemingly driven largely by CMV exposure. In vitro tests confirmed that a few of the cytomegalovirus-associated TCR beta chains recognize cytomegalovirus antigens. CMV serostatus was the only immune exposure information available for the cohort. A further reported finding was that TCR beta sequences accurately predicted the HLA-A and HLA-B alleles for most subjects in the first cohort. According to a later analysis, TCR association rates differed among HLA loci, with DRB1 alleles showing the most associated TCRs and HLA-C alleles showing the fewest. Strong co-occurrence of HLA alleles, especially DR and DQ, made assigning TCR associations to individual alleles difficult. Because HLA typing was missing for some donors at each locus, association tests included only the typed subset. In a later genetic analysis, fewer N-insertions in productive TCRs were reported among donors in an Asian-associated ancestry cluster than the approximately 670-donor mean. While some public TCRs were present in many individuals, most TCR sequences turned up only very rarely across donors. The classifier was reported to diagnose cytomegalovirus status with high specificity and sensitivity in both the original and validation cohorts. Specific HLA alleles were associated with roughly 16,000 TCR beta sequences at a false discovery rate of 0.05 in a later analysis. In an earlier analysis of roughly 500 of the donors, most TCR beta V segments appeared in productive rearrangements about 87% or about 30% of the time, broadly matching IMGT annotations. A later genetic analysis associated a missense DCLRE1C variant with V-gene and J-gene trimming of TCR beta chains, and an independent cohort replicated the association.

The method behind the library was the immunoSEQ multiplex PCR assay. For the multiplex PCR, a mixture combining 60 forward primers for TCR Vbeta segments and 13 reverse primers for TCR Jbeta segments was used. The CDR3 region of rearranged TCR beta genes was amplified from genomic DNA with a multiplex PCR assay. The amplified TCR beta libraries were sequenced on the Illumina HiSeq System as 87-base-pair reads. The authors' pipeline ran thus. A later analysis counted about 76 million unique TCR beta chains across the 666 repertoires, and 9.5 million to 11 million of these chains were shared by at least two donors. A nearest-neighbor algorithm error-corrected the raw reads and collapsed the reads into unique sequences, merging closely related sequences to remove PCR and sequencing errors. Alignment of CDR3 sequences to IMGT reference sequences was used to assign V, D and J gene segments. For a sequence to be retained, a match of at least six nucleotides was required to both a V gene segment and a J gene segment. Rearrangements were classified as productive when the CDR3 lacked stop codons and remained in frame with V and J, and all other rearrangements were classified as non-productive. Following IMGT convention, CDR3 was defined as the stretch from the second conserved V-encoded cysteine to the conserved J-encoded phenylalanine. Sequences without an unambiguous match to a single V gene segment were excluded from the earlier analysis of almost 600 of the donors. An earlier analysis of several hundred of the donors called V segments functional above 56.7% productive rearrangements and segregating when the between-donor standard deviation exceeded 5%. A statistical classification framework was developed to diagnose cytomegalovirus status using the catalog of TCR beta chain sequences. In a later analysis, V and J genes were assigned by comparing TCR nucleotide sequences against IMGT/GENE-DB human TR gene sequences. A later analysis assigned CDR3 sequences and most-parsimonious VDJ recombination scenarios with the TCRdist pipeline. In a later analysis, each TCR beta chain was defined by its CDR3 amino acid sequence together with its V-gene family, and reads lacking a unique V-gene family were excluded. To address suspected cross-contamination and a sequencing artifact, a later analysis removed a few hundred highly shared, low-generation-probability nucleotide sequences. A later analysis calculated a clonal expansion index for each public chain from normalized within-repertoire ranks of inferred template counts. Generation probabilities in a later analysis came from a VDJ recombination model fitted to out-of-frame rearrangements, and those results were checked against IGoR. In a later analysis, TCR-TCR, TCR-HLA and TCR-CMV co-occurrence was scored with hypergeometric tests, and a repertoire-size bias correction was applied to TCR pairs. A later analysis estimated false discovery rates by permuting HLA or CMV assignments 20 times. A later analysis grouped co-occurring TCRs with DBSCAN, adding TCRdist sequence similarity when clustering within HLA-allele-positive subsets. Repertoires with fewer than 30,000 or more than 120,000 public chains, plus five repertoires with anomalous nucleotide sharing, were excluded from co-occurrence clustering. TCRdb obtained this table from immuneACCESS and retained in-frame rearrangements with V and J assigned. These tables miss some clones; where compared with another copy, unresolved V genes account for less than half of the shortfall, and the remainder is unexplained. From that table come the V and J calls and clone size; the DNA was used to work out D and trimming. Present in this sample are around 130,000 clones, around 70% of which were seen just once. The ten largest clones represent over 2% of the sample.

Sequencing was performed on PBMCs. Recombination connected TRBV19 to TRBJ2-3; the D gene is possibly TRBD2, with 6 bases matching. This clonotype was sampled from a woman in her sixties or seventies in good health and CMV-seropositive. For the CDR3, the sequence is CASTPGGASTDTQYF. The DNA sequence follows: TGTGCCAGTACCCCGGGCGGGGCGAGCACAGATACGCAGTATTTT.